One and the same sample provided the 8 T cell receptor beta chains below, sequenced in a study of control samples from healthy donors and cancer patients. Sequencing used immunoSEQ multiplex PCR; TCRdb keeps in-frame clones, though not all of them. The data show roughly 180,000 clones, 85% to 95% seen once. The sample taken for sequencing was blood. These receptors came from a woman in her sixties in good health.

V and J are TRBV7-9 and TRBJ1-2, with D maybe TRBD1 (5 bases). Germline CDR1 SEHNR, CDR2 FQNEAQ (reference sequence). V dropped 1 base and J dropped 1 base, with 19 bases sitting between them. The CDR3 is made up of 18 amino acids. The CDR3 region is CASSLGLLGDHLNYGYTF. DNA for the CDR3: TGTGCCAGCAGCTTAGGCCTCTTGGGGGACCACCTTAACTATGGCTACACCTTC. Combining the CDR3 with reference TRBV7-9 and TRBJ1-2 gives the whole variable domain DTGVSQNPRHKITKRGQNVTFRCDPISEHNRLYWYRQTLGQGPEFLTYFQNEAQLEKSRLLSDRFSAERPKGSFSTLEIQRTEQGDSAMYLCASSLGLLGDHLNYGYTFGSGTRLTVV.

This chain connects TRBV12-3 or TRBV12-4 to TRBJ1-2, with D possibly matching TRBD1 (5 bases). Trimming stripped 5 bases from V and 3 bases from J, with 10 bases between. The CDR3 is made up of 13 amino acids. CDR3 residues: CASSRQIDYGYTF. DNA for the CDR3: TGTGCCAGCAGTCGACAGATTGACTATGGCTACACCTTC.

This clone was observed a single time. The J gene is TRBJ1-1, the V gene TRBV11-2; D ambiguous. Germline loops: CDR1 SGHAT, CDR2 FQNNGV. V was clipped by 2 bases and J by 5 bases, with 15 bases between them. The CDR3 loop spans 15 amino acids. In DNA form, the CDR3 reads TGTGCCAGCAGCTTATGGTCGAGCCTCCCTACTGAAGCTTTCTTT. The encoded protein is CASSLWSSLPTEAFF.

A single count supports this clone. The rearrangement links TRBV7-2 to TRBJ1-4, with TRBD1 matching over 9 bases. V trimming: 5 bases; J trimming: 7 bases; junction bases outside the gene matches: 5. CDR1 and CDR2 from the germline V gene are SGHTA and FQGNSA. CDR3 length: 14 residues. The CDR3 bases are TGTGCCAGCAGCCCGGACAGGGGCGGTGAAAAACTGTTTTTT. This gives the protein CASSPDRGGEKLFF.

The genes are TRBV4-1 and TRBJ2-1, with 9 bases lining up with TRBD2. Germline V gives CDR1 MGHRA, CDR2 YSYEKL. The CDR3 spans 15 residues. Losses at the gene ends were 4 bases for V and 6 bases for J; bases not matched to a gene: 7. The CDR3 DNA is TGCGCCAGCAGCCGAGGAGGGCGGGGGGGCAATGAGCAGTTCTTC. It translates to CASSRGGRGGNEQFF.

The V and J genes are TRBV4-3 and TRBJ1-1, with a possible D match to TRBD1 (5 bases). V was shortened by 1 base and J by 4 bases, with 16 bases between the two germline ends. The V gene's germline CDR1 is LGHNA and CDR2 YSLEER. CDR3 length: 16 residues. CDR3 DNA sequence: TGCGCCAGCAGCCAAGCCTGGGGGGATTCGGGCACTGAAGCTTTCTTT. Translating it yields CASSQAWGDSGTEAFF.

The V and J genes are TRBV11-1 and TRBJ1-1, with D hard to call. CDR1 is SGHAT and CDR2 is FQDESV in the germline V gene (reference sequence). There are 15 residues in the CDR3. V shed 5 bases and J shed 2 bases, with 15 bases lying between them. The CDR3 DNA reads TGTGCCAGCAGCATGGACCCTGGCATCAACACTGAAGCTTTCTTT. Its protein product is CASSMDPGINTEAFF. The variable domain in full, completed from reference TRBV11-1 and TRBJ1-1, reads EAEVAQSPRYKITEKSQAVAFWCDPISGHATLYWYRQILGQGPELLVQFQDESVVDDSQLPKDRFSAERLKGVDSTLKIQPAELGDSAMYLCASSMDPGINTEAFFGQGTRLTVV.

This rearrangement joins TRBV9 to TRBJ2-1, with 12 bases aligning to TRBD2. This CDR3 has 17 amino acids. Germline CDR1 reads SGDLS; CDR2 reads YYNGEE. Trimming took 1 base from V and 2 from J; bases not matched to a gene: 4. This chain's CDR3 is CASSVSSGGAAYNEQFF. In DNA form, the CDR3 reads TGTGCCAGCAGCGTATCTAGCGGGGGGGCGGCCTACAATGAGCAGTTCTTC.